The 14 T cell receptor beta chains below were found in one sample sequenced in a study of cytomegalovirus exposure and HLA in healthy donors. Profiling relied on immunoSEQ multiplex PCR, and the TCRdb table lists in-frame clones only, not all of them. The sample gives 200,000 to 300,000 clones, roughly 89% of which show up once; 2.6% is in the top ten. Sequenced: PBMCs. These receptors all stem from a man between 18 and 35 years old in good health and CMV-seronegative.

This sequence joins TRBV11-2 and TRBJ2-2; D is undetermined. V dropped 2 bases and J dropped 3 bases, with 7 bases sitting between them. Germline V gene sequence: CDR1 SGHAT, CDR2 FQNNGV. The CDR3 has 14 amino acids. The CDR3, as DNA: TGTGCCAGCAGCTTAATTCCCGACACCGGGGAGCTGTTTTTT. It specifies CASSLIPDTGELFF.

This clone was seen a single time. This CDR3 is CASRVGSGKHSNQPQHF. CDR3 sequence (DNA): TGTGCCAGCAGGGTGGGGTCAGGGAAGCATAGCAATCAGCCCCAGCATTTT. This chain links TRBV27 with TRBJ1-5; D is possibly TRBD1 (5 bases). V dropped 6 bases and J dropped 0 bases, with 18 bases sitting between them. In germline, CDR1 is MNHEY, CDR2 SMNVEV (reference sequence). This CDR3 has 17 residues.

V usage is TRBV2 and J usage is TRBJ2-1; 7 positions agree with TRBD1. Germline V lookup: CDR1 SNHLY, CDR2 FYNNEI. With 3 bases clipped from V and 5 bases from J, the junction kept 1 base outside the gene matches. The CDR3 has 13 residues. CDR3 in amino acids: CASSEQGDNEQFF. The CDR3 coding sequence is TGTGCCAGCAGTGAGCAGGGGGACAATGAGCAGTTCTTC.

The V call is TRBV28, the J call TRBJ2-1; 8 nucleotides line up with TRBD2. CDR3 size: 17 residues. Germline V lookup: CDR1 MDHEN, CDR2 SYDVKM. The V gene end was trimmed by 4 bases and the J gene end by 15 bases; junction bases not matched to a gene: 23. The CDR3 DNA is TGTGCCAGCAGTTCCCCCGCCATAGGACTAGCCGGGGGGGGGCGGTTCTTC. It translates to CASSSPAIGLAGGGRFF.

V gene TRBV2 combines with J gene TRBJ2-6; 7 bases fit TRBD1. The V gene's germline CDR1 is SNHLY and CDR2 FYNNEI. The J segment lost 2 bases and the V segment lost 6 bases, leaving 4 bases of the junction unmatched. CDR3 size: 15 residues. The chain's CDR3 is CASRATGTGANVLTF. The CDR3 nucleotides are TGTGCCAGCAGGGCGACAGGGACTGGGGCCAACGTCCTGACTTTC.

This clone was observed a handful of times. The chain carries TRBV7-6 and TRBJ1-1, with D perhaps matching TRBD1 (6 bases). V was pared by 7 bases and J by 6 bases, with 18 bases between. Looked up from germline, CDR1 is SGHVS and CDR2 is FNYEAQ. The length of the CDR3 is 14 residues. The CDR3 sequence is CASTSTGSSAEAFF. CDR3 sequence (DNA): TGTGCCAGCACTTCGACAGGCTCAAGCGCTGAAGCTTTCTTT.

The CDR3 DNA sequence: TGTGCCAGTAGTACTTCGACACGACCTTATGGCTACACCTTC. This translates into CASSTSTRPYGYTF. V gene TRBV19 combines with J gene TRBJ1-2; D remains unclear. The CDR3 consists of 14 residues. Germline-derived CDR1 and CDR2 are LNHDA and SQIVND (reference sequence). V lost 4 bases, J lost 5 bases, and 14 bases lay in between.

The CDR3 nucleotides read TGTGCCAGCAGCTTAGCGCTTCGGGGCGGGGAGCTGTTTTTT. This sequence encodes CASSLALRGGELFF. The chain couples TRBV7-9 to TRBJ2-2, with D perhaps TRBD2 (5 bases). This CDR3 contains 14 residues. Germline CDR1 reads SEHNR; CDR2 reads FQNEAQ (reference sequence). V lost 0 bases, J lost 7 bases, and 9 bases lay in between.

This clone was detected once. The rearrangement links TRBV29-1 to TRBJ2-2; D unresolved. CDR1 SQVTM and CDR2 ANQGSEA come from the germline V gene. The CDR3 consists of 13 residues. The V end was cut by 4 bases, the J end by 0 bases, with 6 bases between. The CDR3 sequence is CSVVPANTGELFF. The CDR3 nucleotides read TGCAGCGTTGTCCCTGCGAACACCGGGGAGCTGTTTTTT.

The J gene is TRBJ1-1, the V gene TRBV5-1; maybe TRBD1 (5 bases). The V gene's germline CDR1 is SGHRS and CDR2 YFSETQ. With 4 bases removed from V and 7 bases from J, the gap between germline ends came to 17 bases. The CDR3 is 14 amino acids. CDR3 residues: CASSTPRGSGEAFF. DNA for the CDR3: TGCGCCAGCAGCACTCCTAGGGGATCGGGTGAAGCTTTCTTT.

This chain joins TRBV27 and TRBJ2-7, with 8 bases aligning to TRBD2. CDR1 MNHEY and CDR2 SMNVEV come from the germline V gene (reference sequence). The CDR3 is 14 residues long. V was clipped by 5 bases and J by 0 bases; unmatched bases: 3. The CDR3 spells CASSQRGSSYEQYF. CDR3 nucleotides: TGTGCCAGCAGTCAGCGGGGGAGCTCCTACGAGCAGTACTTC.

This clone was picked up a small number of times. CDR3 in amino acids: CASSQIAGGTDTQYF. CDR3 coding DNA: TGCGCCAGCAGCCAAATAGCGGGAGGGACAGATACGCAGTATTTT. The chain carries TRBV4-1 and TRBJ2-3; 11 bases match TRBD2. Trimming cost V 2 bases and J 3 bases; bases outside gene matches: 1. The germline gives CDR1 MGHRA, CDR2 YSYEKL. This CDR3 has 15 amino acids.

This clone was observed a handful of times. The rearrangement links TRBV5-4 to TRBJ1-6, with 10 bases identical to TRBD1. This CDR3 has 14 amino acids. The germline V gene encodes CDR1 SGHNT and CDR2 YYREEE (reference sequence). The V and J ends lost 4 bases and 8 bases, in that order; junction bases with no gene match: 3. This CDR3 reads CASSQGTGDSPLHF. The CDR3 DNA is TGTGCCAGCAGCCAAGGGACAGGGGATTCACCCCTCCACTTT.

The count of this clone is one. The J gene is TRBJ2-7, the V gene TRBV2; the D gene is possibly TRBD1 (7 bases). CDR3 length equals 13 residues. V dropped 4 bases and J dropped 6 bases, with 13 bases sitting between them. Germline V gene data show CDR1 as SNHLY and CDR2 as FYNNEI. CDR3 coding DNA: TGTGCCAGCAGTGGTTGGCAGGGGGGCGAGCAGTACTTC. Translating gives CASSGWQGGEQYF. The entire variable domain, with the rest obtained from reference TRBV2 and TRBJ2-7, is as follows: EPEVTQTPSHQVTQMGQEVILRCVPISNHLYFYWYRQILGQKVEFLVSFYNNEISEKSEIFDDQFSVERPDGSNFTLKIRSTKLEDSAMYFCASSGWQGGEQYFGPGTRLTVT.